Below, 4 T cell receptor beta chains from the same sample are listed, as sequenced in a study of control samples from healthy donors and cancer patients. The method was immunoSEQ multiplex PCR; TCRdb's version includes in-frame clones alone and lacks a portion of them. The table shows around 30,000 clones, with about 88% occurring only once. Sequencing was carried out using PBMCs. These receptors were collected from a woman aged 40 to 50 with lung cancer.

The J gene is TRBJ1-1, the V gene TRBV6-5, with 7 nucleotides matching TRBD1. J gave up 7 bases and V 2 bases, and 1 base lay outside the gene matches. CDR3 length: 12 residues. Germline V gene data show CDR1 as MNHEY and CDR2 as SVGAGI. The CDR3 region is CASSYRDSEAFF. For the CDR3, the DNA is TGTGCCAGCAGTTACCGGGACAGTGAAGCTTTCTTT.

The chain uses TRBV10-3 and TRBJ2-7; 7 bases agree with TRBD1. With 5 bases clipped from V and 2 bases from J, the junction kept 3 bases outside the gene matches. The germline gives CDR1 ENHRY, CDR2 SYGVKD. The CDR3 runs to 13 residues. The CDR3 DNA sequence: TGTGCCATCAGTCCGACAGGGCCCTACGAGCAGTACTTC. It is translated as CAISPTGPYEQYF.

The V gene is TRBV21-1, the J gene TRBJ2-6; the table's TRBD1 call for D was not verified on the DNA. TRBV21-1 is a listed pseudogene. The CDR3 runs 17 residues. CDR3 DNA sequence: TGTGCCAGCAGCAAGACAGGGGAAGGCTCTGGGGCCAACGTCCTGACTTTC. Its translation: CASSKTGEGSGANVLTF.

The rearrangement uses TRBV25-1 and TRBJ1-2; D might be TRBD1 (5 bases). CDR3 length equals 14 residues. The germline CDR1 and CDR2 sequences are MGHDK and SYGVNS. Trimming took 6 bases from V and 8 from J, leaving 19 bases between them. Here the CDR3 DNA reads TGTGCCAGCAGGGGCGCCAGGGTAGGAGAAGGCTACACCTTC. This codes for CASRGARVGEGYTF.